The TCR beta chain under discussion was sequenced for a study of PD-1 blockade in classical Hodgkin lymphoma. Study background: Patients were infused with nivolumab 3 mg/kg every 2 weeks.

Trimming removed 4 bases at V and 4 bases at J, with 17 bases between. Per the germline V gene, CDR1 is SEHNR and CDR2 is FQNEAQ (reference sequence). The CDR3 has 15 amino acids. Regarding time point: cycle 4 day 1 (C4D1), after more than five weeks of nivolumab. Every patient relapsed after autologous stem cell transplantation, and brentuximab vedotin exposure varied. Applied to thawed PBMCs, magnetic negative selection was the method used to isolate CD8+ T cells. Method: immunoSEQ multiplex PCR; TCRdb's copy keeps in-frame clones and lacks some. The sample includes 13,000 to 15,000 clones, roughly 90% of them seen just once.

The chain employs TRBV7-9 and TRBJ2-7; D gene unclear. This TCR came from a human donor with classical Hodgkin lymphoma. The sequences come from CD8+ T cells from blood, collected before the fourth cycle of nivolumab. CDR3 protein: CASSSPWTDAYEQYF. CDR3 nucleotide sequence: TGTGCCAGCAGCTCCCCTTGGACGGACGCGTACGAGCAGTACTTC.